The rows below give T cell receptor beta chains drawn from one sample of a study of T cell repertoires in cytomegalovirus infection. TCRdb itself ran the reads through MiXCR, one entry per CDR3 protein. Of fewer than 200,000 distinct CDR3 sequences in the sample, approximately 15% were seen once. Sequencing was carried out using PBMCs. The origin of the receptors is a human donor in good health (CMV status not recorded). Some clones in this sample may be carry-over from other donors' samples. The CDR3 runs from the conserved cysteine through the conserved F or W. Fields, in order: clone size, J gene, D gene, V gene, CDR3 protein, CDR3 DNA. The D gene is left open where the match is weak. Size values are once, few and many counts, or a class for expanded clones, and some rows have none.

few,TRBJ2-1,NA,TRBV6-6,CASSEPGGRQFF,TGTGCCAGCAGCGAGCCCGGGGGTAGGCAGTTCTTC
few,TRBJ1-6,NA,TRBV14,CASSHPVGPSDNSPLHF,TGTGCCAGCAGCCACCCCGTGGGCCCATCGGATAATTCACCCCTCCACTTT
few,TRBJ2-2,NA,TRBV20-1,CSASSELGTGELFF,TGCAGTGCTAGCTCAGAGCTGGGCACCGGGGAGCTGTTTTTT
few,TRBJ1-5,NA,TRBV7-9,CASSRAGDQPQHF,TGTGCCAGCAGCCGGGCAGGGGATCAGCCCCAGCATTTT
few,TRBJ2-3,NA,TRBV10-3,CAIRQSTTDTQYF,TGTGCCATTAGACAGAGTACGACAGATACGCAGTATTTT
NA,TRBJ2-2,NA,TRBV4-1,CASSHSHSGRPGELFF,TGCGCCAGCAGCCATTCACACTCAGGGAGACCCGGGGAGCTGTTTTTT
NA,TRBJ1-2,NA,TRBV29-1,CSVENRVYGYTF,TGCAGCGTTGAAAACAGGGTCTATGGCTACACCTTC
NA,TRBJ2-1,NA,TRBV13,CASSPRTYYNEQFF,TGTGCCAGCAGCCCTCGAACTTACTACAATGAGCAGTTCTTC
NA,TRBJ2-1,NA,TRBV15,CATSRGQGGVGYNEQFF,TGTGCCACCAGCAGAGGACAGGGAGGGGTGGGGTACAATGAGCAGTTCTTC
many,TRBJ2-1,NA,TRBV6-4,CASSAYPGQGPYNEQFF,TGTGCCAGCAGTGCCTATCCGGGGCAGGGCCCCTACAATGAGCAGTTCTTC
many,TRBJ1-2,TRBD1,TRBV7-9,CASSSPDRDYGYTF,TGTGCCAGCAGCTCTCCGGACAGGGACTATGGCTACACCTTC
NA,TRBJ2-1,TRBD2,TRBV30,CAWSVGGGTSYNEQFF,TGTGCCTGGAGTGTAGGCGGGGGAACGTCCTACAATGAGCAGTTCTTC
NA,TRBJ1-3,NA,TRBV12-3/TRBV12-4,CAFAPGDGNTIYF,TGTGCCTTCGCCCCCGGGGATGGAAACACCATATATTTT
many,TRBJ2-7,NA,TRBV11-2,CASSPLDSAYEQYF,TGTGCCAGCAGCCCTCTCGATTCGGCCTACGAGCAGTACTTC
once,TRBJ2-3,NA,TRBV27,CASSLGIGVSGADTQYF,TGTGCCAGCAGTTTGGGGATTGGGGTGTCTGGCGCAGATACGCAGTATTTT
NA,TRBJ1-2,NA,TRBV30,CAWTREVPGRGYTF,TGTGCCTGGACACGGGAGGTCCCGGGAAGGGGCTACACCTTC
few,TRBJ2-3,TRBD1,TRBV29-1,CSVETGGITDTQYF,TGCAGCGTTGAGACAGGGGGCATCACAGATACGCAGTATTTT
few,TRBJ2-2,TRBD2,TRBV7-9,CASSLGREAGELFF,TGTGCCAGCAGCTTAGGACGGGAGGCCGGGGAGCTGTTTTTT
many,TRBJ2-7,NA,TRBV7-2,CASSLRPLSEQYF,TGTGCCAGCAGCTTAAGACCGTTAAGCGAGCAGTACTTC
few,TRBJ1-5,NA,TRBV5-6,CASSLQQGNNQPQHF,TGTGCCAGCAGCTTGCAACAGGGTAACAATCAGCCCCAGCATTTT
many,TRBJ2-1,TRBD2,TRBV28,CASSSGPNEQFF,TGTGCCAGTTCTAGCGGCCCCAATGAGCAGTTCTTC
many,TRBJ1-6,NA,TRBV12-3/TRBV12-4,CASRPSLGTASSYNSPLHF,TGTGCCAGCAGACCTTCCCTCGGGACGGCGAGCTCCTATAATTCACCCCTCCACTTT